The 30 T cell receptor beta chains reported below all come from one sample, sequenced in a study of T cell changes during pregnancy in multiple sclerosis. Sequencing was performed with immunoSEQ multiplex PCR; in TCRdb, only in-frame clones are kept and a portion is missing. The sample includes around 48,000 clones, approximately 92% of them seen just once. Sequenced here: CD4+ T cells from peripheral blood mononuclear cells, sampled in the third trimester of pregnancy. Source of these receptors: a female donor with multiple sclerosis, enrolled in a pregnancy study.

The CDR3 loop is CASSLPDRVNTEAFF. CDR3 DNA sequence: TGTGCCAGCAGCCTTCCGGACAGAGTGAACACTGAAGCTTTCTTT. V is TRBV5-6 and J is TRBJ1-1; tentatively, D is TRBD1 (6 bases). Germline loops: CDR1 SGHDT, CDR2 YYEEEE. This CDR3 contains 15 residues. Trimming stripped 4 bases from V and 0 bases from J, with 13 bases between.

The chain couples TRBV15 to TRBJ2-7; 8 positions match TRBD1. The CDR3 has 15 amino acids. Germline V CDR1 and CDR2: LNHNV, YYDKDF (reference sequence). V dropped 2 bases and J dropped 5; count of bases not matched to a gene: 8. CDR3 DNA sequence: TGTGCCACCAGCAGATTCGGGACAGGCGGGCACGAGCAGTACTTC. Its protein product is CATSRFGTGGHEQYF.

V usage is TRBV6-1 and J usage is TRBJ1-5; 8 nucleotides match TRBD1. Trimming cost V 7 bases and J 3 bases; bases outside gene matches: 8. Germline-derived CDR1 and CDR2 are MNHNS and SASEGT. The CDR3 covers 15 residues. This CDR3 is CASTRDRQNNQPQHF. The CDR3 DNA reads TGTGCCAGCACCAGGGACAGGCAAAACAATCAGCCCCAGCATTTT.

The chain recombines TRBV28 with TRBJ1-3, with 8 bases lining up with TRBD1. The CDR3 runs to 17 residues. The V segment lost 7 bases and the J segment 3 bases; nucleotides outside the gene matches: 14. Looked up from germline, CDR1 is MDHEN and CDR2 is SYDVKM. The CDR3 DNA reads TGTGCCAGCACCCCGCCGGCGACAGGGGTAATTGGAAACACCATATATTTT. It translates to CASTPPATGVIGNTIYF.

This clone was counted once. This rearrangement joins TRBV19 to TRBJ2-3; 11 nucleotides match TRBD1. The CDR3 is 17 residues long. From germline, CDR1 is LNHDA and CDR2 SQIVND (reference sequence). J was trimmed by 7 bases and V by 4 bases; bases with no gene match: 13. The CDR3 bases are TGTGCCAGTAGTACCGGCACCGGGACAGGGGGAGGTAATACGCAGTATTTT. This gives the protein CASSTGTGTGGGNTQYF.

V is TRBV13 and J is TRBJ2-1; TRBD1 agrees at 11 bases. V lost 4 bases, J lost 8 bases, and 10 bases stayed unmatched. The CDR3 consists of 16 residues. CDR1 and CDR2 (germline): PRHDT, FYEKMQ (reference sequence). The CDR3 loop reads CASSSDGTGGFDEQFF. The DNA for the CDR3 is TGTGCCAGCAGCTCCGATGGGACAGGGGGGTTCGATGAGCAGTTCTTC.

This clone was seen only once. The rearrangement joins TRBV5-6 to TRBJ2-5; a weak D match, TRBD2 (5 bases). The CDR3 is 14 amino acids. V was shortened by 3 bases and J by 3 bases, with 12 bases between the two germline ends. The germline V gene encodes CDR1 SGHDT and CDR2 YYEEEE. The CDR3 region is CASSSPLGKETQYF. The CDR3 DNA follows: TGTGCCAGCAGCTCGCCTCTCGGGAAAGAGACCCAGTACTTC.

This clone appeared a single time. The rearrangement uses TRBV18 and TRBJ2-2, with 15 bases aligning to TRBD2. The CDR3 has 20 amino acids. The J segment lost 0 bases and the V segment lost 1 base, leaving 6 bases of the junction unmatched. Germline V lookup: CDR1 KGHSH, CDR2 LQKENI. The CDR3 protein is CASSPLGLAGGPTNTGELFF. CDR3 in DNA: TGTGCCAGCTCACCACTAGGACTAGCGGGAGGGCCGACGAACACCGGGGAGCTGTTTTTT.

The rearrangement uses TRBV2 and TRBJ1-5, with a possible D match to TRBD1 (6 bases). The CDR3 runs 15 residues. Trimming stripped 4 bases from V and 6 bases from J, with 16 bases between. In germline, CDR1 is SNHLY, CDR2 FYNNEI. The CDR3 spells CASSGRARGGQPQHF. CDR3 in DNA: TGTGCCAGCAGTGGACGGGCCCGAGGGGGTCAGCCCCAGCATTTT.

This chain connects TRBV5-1 to TRBJ1-1; TRBD1 agrees at 10 bases. Germline values: CDR1 SGHRS, CDR2 YFSETQ. Trimming at V came to 4 bases and at J to 8 bases, leaving 5 bases not matched to a gene. The CDR3 spans 13 residues. The CDR3: CASSVDRGLEAFF. The CDR3 nucleotides are TGCGCCAGCAGCGTGGACAGGGGGTTGGAAGCTTTCTTT.

This clone was counted a single time. The chain carries TRBV2 and TRBJ1-3; D unclear. Trimming took 3 bases from V and 0 from J, leaving 9 bases between them. Germline assignment: CDR1 SNHLY and CDR2 FYNNEI. The length of the CDR3 is 15 residues. The CDR3 loop reads CASSDQSFSGNTIYF. CDR3 in DNA: TGTGCCAGCAGTGATCAGTCCTTCTCTGGAAACACCATATATTTT.

The V and J genes are TRBV27 and TRBJ1-1, with D unresolved. CDR3 length equals 11 residues. CDR1 and CDR2 from the germline V gene are MNHEY and SMNVEV (reference sequence). V lost 2 bases, J lost 7 bases, and 5 bases lay in between. The CDR3 DNA reads TGTGCCAGCAGTTTAACAGTTGAAGCTTTCTTT. This sequence encodes CASSLTVEAFF.

The chain has TRBV27 and TRBJ2-7, with TRBD1 identical over 7 bases. V was pared by 6 bases and J by 0 bases, with 5 bases of the junction left unmatched. CDR3 length equals 14 residues. The germline gives CDR1 MNHEY, CDR2 SMNVEV (reference sequence). The CDR3 loop reads CASRTGTASYEQYF. The CDR3 nucleotides are TGTGCCAGCAGAACCGGGACAGCCTCCTACGAGCAGTACTTC.

The chain combines TRBV2 with TRBJ2-7, with D possibly being TRBD1 (6 bases). The length of the CDR3 is 13 residues. Trimming shortened V by 8 bases and J by 3 bases, and 14 bases separated the two germline ends. CDR1 and CDR2 (germline): SNHLY, FYNNEI. Here the CDR3 DNA reads TGTGCCAGCTTCGGGACAACCGGCTACGAGCAGTACTTC. It yields the protein CASFGTTGYEQYF.

The chain couples TRBV14 to TRBJ2-1; 13 bases are a match to TRBD2. The germline V gene has CDR1 SGHDN and CDR2 FVKESK. The CDR3 length is 17 residues. V was clipped by 0 bases and J by 8 bases; unmatched bases: 7. CDR3 coding DNA: TGTGCCAGCAGCCAAGAAAAACTAGCGGGAGGGCCGCATGAGCAGTTCTTC. Protein sequence: CASSQEKLAGGPHEQFF.

V is TRBV7-9 and J is TRBJ1-4; D is unclear. Deletions cut 4 bases from V and 8 bases from J, with 23 bases between. In germline, CDR1 is SEHNR, CDR2 FQNEAQ (reference sequence). The CDR3 extends over 17 amino acids. CDR3 protein: CASSSSIGGPWGEKLFF. CDR3 coding DNA: TGTGCCAGCAGCTCGTCGATAGGAGGGCCCTGGGGAGAAAAACTGTTTTTT. The full variable domain, its missing parts supplied by reference TRBV7-9 and TRBJ1-4, is DTGVSQNPRHKITKRGQNVTFRCDPISEHNRLYWYRQTLGQGPEFLTYFQNEAQLEKSRLLSDRFSAERPKGSFSTLEIQRTEQGDSAMYLCASSSSIGGPWGEKLFFGSGTQLSVL.

The CDR3 DNA follows: TGTGCCAGCAGCCTCCAGGGGGCTGAAGCTTTCTTT. Translation: CASSLQGAEAFF. V is TRBV7-8 and J is TRBJ1-1; 7 nucleotides agree with TRBD1. The germline CDR1 and CDR2 sequences are SGHVS and FQNEAQ. V lost 5 bases, J lost 6 bases, and 3 bases stayed unmatched. There are 12 residues in the CDR3. The full variable domain, rest sourced from reference TRBV7-8 and TRBJ1-1, is GAGVSQSPRYKVAKRGQDVALRCDPISGHVSLFWYQQALGQGPEFLTYFQNEAQLDKSGLPSDRFFAERPEGSVSTLKIQRTQQEDSAVYLCASSLQGAEAFFGQGTRLTVV.

V usage is TRBV11-2 and J usage is TRBJ2-4, with 7 bases fitting TRBD1. V shed 1 base, J shed 6 bases, and the junction held 9 bases outside the gene matches. Germline-derived CDR1 and CDR2 are SGHAT and FQNNGV. The CDR3 totals 16 residues. CDR3 DNA: TGTGCCAGCAGCTTAGGGGTGACAGGGTCGGGAAACATTCAGTACTTC. It yields the protein CASSLGVTGSGNIQYF. The full variable domain, its missing parts supplied by reference TRBV11-2 and TRBJ2-4, is EAGVAQSPRYKIIEKRQSVAFWCNPISGHATLYWYQQILGQGPKLLIQFQNNGVVDDSQLPKDRFSAERLKGVDSTLKIQPAKLEDSAVYLCASSLGVTGSGNIQYFGAGTRLSVL.

The chain couples TRBV29-1 to TRBJ2-7; TRBD2 matches at 9 bases. The CDR3 totals 13 residues. The germline V gene encodes CDR1 SQVTM and CDR2 ANQGSEA. J was trimmed by 3 bases and V by 4 bases; bases with no gene match: 4. The CDR3 nucleotides are TGCAGCGTTGGCGGGAGGGCCATCTACGAGCAGTACTTC. Amino acids: CSVGGRAIYEQYF.

The J gene is TRBJ1-2, the V gene TRBV6-1; 9 bases align to TRBD1. With 0 bases clipped from V and 8 bases from J, the junction kept 10 bases outside the gene matches. The length of the CDR3 is 16 residues. The germline CDR1 and CDR2 sequences are MNHNS and SASEGT. The CDR3 loop is CASSEALVGTGNGYTF. Written as DNA, the CDR3 is TGTGCCAGCAGTGAAGCGCTGGTGGGGACAGGGAACGGCTACACCTTC.

In this sample, this clone turned up a few times. J is TRBJ1-1 and V is TRBV27, with D possibly matching TRBD1 (5 bases). Germline V gives CDR1 MNHEY, CDR2 SMNVEV (reference sequence). V lost 4 bases to trimming and J lost 2 bases, with 17 bases between them. The CDR3 runs 16 residues. CDR3 residues: CASSSEWTKINTEAFF. The DNA for the CDR3 is TGTGCCAGCAGTTCCGAATGGACAAAAATTAACACTGAAGCTTTCTTT.

The genes are TRBV28 and TRBJ2-1; 10 bases are a match to TRBD2. After removal of 2 bases from V and 6 bases from J, the junction contained 4 bases not matched to a gene. Germline loops: CDR1 MDHEN, CDR2 SYDVKM. The CDR3 consists of 15 residues. The CDR3 nucleotides read TGTGCCAGCAGTTTAGGCCTAGCGGGAGTCAATGAGCAGTTCTTC. Protein: CASSLGLAGVNEQFF.

The rearrangement joins TRBV2 to TRBJ2-7; possible D gene TRBD1, 5 bases. V dropped 4 bases and J dropped 4 bases, with 14 bases sitting between them. Germline-derived CDR1 and CDR2 are SNHLY and FYNNEI. The CDR3 contains 14 residues. The CDR3 bases are TGTGCCAGCAGTGCCAGAATAGGGGTATACGAGCAGTACTTC. Protein: CASSARIGVYEQYF.

This chain uses TRBV29-1 with TRBJ2-5; weak D call: TRBD2 (5 bases). The CDR3 is made up of 12 amino acids. Germline values: CDR1 SQVTM, CDR2 ANQGSEA. The V end lost 4 bases, the J end lost 1 base, and 7 bases lay between the germline ends. The CDR3 sequence is CSVGTSQETQYF. The DNA of the CDR3 is TGCAGCGTTGGGACTTCCCAAGAGACCCAGTACTTC.

The chain recombines TRBV7-9 with TRBJ2-5; possible D gene TRBD2, 5 bases. Trimming took off 4 bases at V and 2 bases at J, with 8 bases between the two ends. Per germline, CDR1 SEHNR and CDR2 FQNEAQ (reference sequence). The CDR3 is 13 residues long. CDR3 in amino acids: CASSSRGQETQYF. CDR3 bases: TGTGCCAGCAGCTCTCGGGGACAAGAGACCCAGTACTTC.

The rearrangement links TRBV5-4 to TRBJ2-1; D possibly corresponds to TRBD1 (6 bases). Trimming pared 4 bases from V and 2 bases from J, leaving 13 bases between. The CDR3 consists of 15 residues. Germline V gene sequence: CDR1 SGHNT, CDR2 YYREEE (reference sequence). CDR3 sequence reads: CASSPNRATYNEQFF. The CDR3 DNA reads as TGTGCCAGCAGCCCGAACAGGGCAACCTACAATGAGCAGTTCTTC.

The chain is built from TRBV6-6 and TRBJ2-3; 8 bases fit TRBD1. CDR1 and CDR2 from the germline V gene are MNHNY and SVGAGI (reference sequence). The junction had 3 bases not matched to a gene; V was cut back by 0 bases and J by 4 bases. There are 15 residues in the CDR3. CDR3: CASSYSRGRADTQYF. CDR3 nucleotide sequence: TGTGCCAGCAGTTACTCCAGGGGGCGCGCAGATACGCAGTATTTT.

The chain joins TRBV18 to TRBJ2-5, with D possibly TRBD2 on 6 matching bases. Germline assignment: CDR1 KGHSH and CDR2 LQKENI. There are 12 residues in the CDR3. V lost 8 bases to trimming and J lost 3 bases, with 10 bases between them. For the CDR3, the DNA is TGTGCCAGCCGTGGAGGGGAAGAGACCCAGTACTTC. The encoded protein is CASRGGEETQYF.

The CDR3 DNA sequence: TGTGCCAGCAGTTACGCTGACAGGAATGAGCAGTTCTTC. Amino acid sequence: CASSYADRNEQFF. The gene calls are TRBV6-5 and TRBJ2-1, with D possibly being TRBD1 (6 bases). The CDR3 consists of 13 residues. V was shortened by 2 bases and J by 7 bases, with 9 bases between the two germline ends. Germline CDR1 MNHEY, CDR2 SVGAGI.

The J gene is TRBJ1-1, the V gene TRBV19; 9 positions agree with TRBD1. CDR1 and CDR2 (germline): LNHDA, SQIVND (reference sequence). CDR3 length: 12 residues. Trimming removed 6 bases from V and 10 bases from J; junction bases left unmatched: 6. As DNA, the CDR3 is TGTGCCAGTAGACCGGACAGGGGAGGAGCTTTCTTT. It is translated as CASRPDRGGAFF.